These 6 T cell receptor beta chains originate from one sample sequenced in a study of control samples from healthy donors and cancer patients (dated by TCRdb to 2018 to 2020). Libraries were built with the immunoSEQ multiplex PCR assay. In TCRdb, the immuneACCESS table is reduced to in-frame sequences with V and J assigned. These tables do not hold every clone; where another copy was compared, an unresolved V gene accounts for under half, and the others remain unexplained. Within this sample are about 57,000 clones, with around 95% of them counted one time only. Roughly 4% of the sample is held by the ten biggest clonotypes. The sample was blood. The receptors stem from a man between 25 and 39 years old in good health.

This rearrangement joins TRBV9 to TRBJ2-5, with 8 bases that match TRBD1. Trimming took 2 bases from V and 1 from J; bases not matched to a gene: 1. Germline V CDR1 and CDR2: SGDLS, YYNGEE. There are 14 residues in the CDR3. The CDR3 loop reads CASSVGTGQETQYF. As DNA, the CDR3 is TGTGCCAGCAGCGTCGGGACAGGCCAAGAGACCCAGTACTTC.

The table lists this clone with a count of one. This rearrangement joins TRBV27 to TRBJ2-2; D is possibly TRBD1 (6 bases). V was clipped by 4 bases and J by 5 bases, with 8 bases between them. CDR1 and CDR2 from the germline V gene are MNHEY and SMNVEV (reference sequence). This CDR3 contains 13 residues. CDR3 amino acids: CASSYRDTGELFF. CDR3 nucleotides: TGTGCCAGCAGTTACAGGGATACCGGGGAGCTGTTTTTT.

The gene calls are TRBV5-1 and TRBJ2-2; D remains unclear. Germline V gene sequence: CDR1 SGHRS, CDR2 YFSETQ. The CDR3 covers 15 residues. V was shortened by 9 bases and J by 4 bases, with 19 bases between the two germline ends. As DNA, the CDR3 is TGCGCCACCAAACGACGCCAGGAGAGCACCGGGGAGCTGTTTTTT. This translates into CATKRRQESTGELFF.

The chain is built from TRBV3-1 (or the pseudogene TRBV3-2) and TRBJ1-1; TRBD1 aligns across 8 bases. Per the germline V gene, CDR1 is LGHDT and CDR2 is YNNKEL (reference sequence). J was trimmed by 8 bases and V by 1 base; bases with no gene match: 3. This CDR3 is 13 amino acids long. CDR3 coding DNA: TGTGCCAGCAGCCAAGCGCGGGACAGGGAAGCTTTCTTT. Translating gives CASSQARDREAFF.

This chain links TRBV10-3 with TRBJ2-7; 11 bases align to TRBD2. Germline V gives CDR1 ENHRY, CDR2 SYGVKD. The CDR3 has 15 residues. Trimming at V came to 10 bases and at J to 2 bases, leaving 10 bases not matched to a gene. This CDR3 is CATRETSGETYEQYF. The CDR3 DNA follows: TGTGCCACGAGGGAGACTAGCGGGGAGACCTACGAGCAGTACTTC.

The chain couples TRBV28 to TRBJ1-3; maybe TRBD1 (5 bases). V was pared by 5 bases and J by 0 bases, with 23 bases between. Looked up from germline, CDR1 is MDHEN and CDR2 is SYDVKM. The CDR3 consists of 19 residues. CDR3 loop: CASSAGSYAGRSSGNTIYF. CDR3 in DNA: TGTGCCAGCAGTGCCGGTTCCTACGCGGGACGGAGCTCTGGAAACACCATATATTTT. Supplemented by reference TRBV28 and TRBJ1-3, the full variable domain reads DVKVTQSSRYLVKRTGEKVFLECVQDMDHENMFWYRQDPGLGLRLIYFSYDVKMKEKGDIPEGYSVSREKKERFSLILESASTNQTSMYLCASSAGSYAGRSSGNTIYFGEGSWLTVV.